Sequencing of this TCR beta chain was carried out in a study of control samples from healthy donors and cancer patients. There are 18 residues in the CDR3. Trimming stripped 6 bases from V and 0 bases from J, with 18 bases between. Germline loops: CDR1 MNHEY, CDR2 SMNVEV (reference sequence). This clone turned up a few times. This table comes from immunoSEQ multiplex PCR, and its TCRdb copy is limited to in-frame clones, with some not included. The sample consists of over 100,000 clones, about 90% of them appearing once. Input material: blood. This chain uses TRBV27 with TRBJ2-6; possibly TRBD1 or TRBD2 for D (5 bases each). This sequence originates from a woman aged 18 to 35 in good health. CDR3 DNA sequence: TGTGCCAGCAGAAAGTTCGGGACGTCCGACTCTGGGGCCAACGTCCTGACTTTC. It specifies CASRKFGTSDSGANVLTF.